A single sample gave rise to the 18 T cell receptor beta chains below, sequenced in a study of regulatory T cells in long-lasting Graves disease (dated by TCRdb to the early 2020s). The meaning of the sample's time point label: persistent/refractory GD, antithyroid drugs over 5 years with positive TRAb. For both TCR sequencing and RNA sequencing, RNA was extracted from PBMCs using TRIzol. The library was obtained by multiplex PCR. Reads for this sample came from an Illumina HiSeq 4000. TCR beta libraries were built with iRepertoire HTBI primers and Arm-PCR amplification of CDR3 regions. The raw public reads went through TCRdb reprocessing: fastp at Q25, MiXCR clone calling, in-frame beta chains kept. Each record represents a unique CDR3 protein, reported with the most common genes and DNA among its rows. In all, the sample holds around 400,000 distinct CDR3 sequences, and roughly a fifth of those were seen once. Over 11% of the sample rests with the top ten.

The sequenced sample was peripheral blood mononuclear cells (PBMCs), obtained when the disease was refractory, from a patient treated with antithyroid drugs. Every receptor here comes from a female donor with Graves disease.

This clonotype showed up just a few times. This chain connects TRBV3-1 to TRBJ2-5, with 8 bases matching TRBD2. Germline V lookup: CDR1 LGHDT, CDR2 YNNKEL (reference sequence). The CDR3 length is 17 residues. Trimming removed 0 bases from V and 0 bases from J; junction bases left unmatched: 6. CDR3 sequence (DNA): TGTGCCAGCAGCCAAGATTGGGCTAGCGGGTACCAAGAGACCCAGTACTTC. It codes for CASSQDWASGYQETQYF.

A note on this clonotype: Possible read error: a much larger clone is one base away. The chain is built from TRBV9 and TRBJ2-6; 7 bases fit TRBD1. The CDR3 runs to 18 residues. The V segment lost 3 bases and the J segment 2 bases; nucleotides outside the gene matches: 11. Per germline, CDR1 SGDLS and CDR2 YYNGEE. For the CDR3, the DNA is TGTGCCAGCAGCGCAGGCTACAGGGGTAGTACTGGGGCCAACGTCCTGACTTTC. Its protein product is CASSAGYRGSTGANVLTF.

This clonotype was counted many times. The rearrangement uses TRBV28 and TRBJ2-2; D ambiguous. Germline V CDR1 and CDR2: MDHEN, SYDVKM. V dropped 3 bases and J dropped 6 bases, with 14 bases sitting between them. The CDR3 is 15 amino acids. CDR3 sequence (DNA): TGTGCCAGCAGTTTCGGCAGCTCGAGGTCCGGGGAGCTGTTTTTT. Translating gives CASSFGSSRSGELFF.

This clonotype was seen only a few times. The chain is built from TRBV5-1 and TRBJ1-3; TRBD1 agrees at 9 bases. Trimming took 4 bases from V and 2 from J; bases not matched to a gene: 10. The CDR3 covers 17 residues. CDR1 and CDR2 from the germline V gene are SGHRS and YFSETQ. The CDR3 nucleotides are TGCGCCAGCAGCATCTCTCCCGGGACAGGGACTGGAAACACCATATATTTT. This sequence encodes CASSISPGTGTGNTIYF.

This clonotype was counted ten times or more. This CDR3 is CASSPEGGIYEQYF. CDR3 DNA sequence: TGTGCCAGCAGTCCCGAGGGGGGTATATACGAGCAGTACTTC. V is TRBV6-1 and J is TRBJ2-7; perhaps D is TRBD1 or TRBD2 (6 bases each). This CDR3 comprises 14 residues. Germline V gene lookup returns CDR1 MNHNS and CDR2 SASEGT. Trimming shortened V by 5 bases and J by 4 bases, and 15 bases separated the two germline ends.

Turning to this clonotype: A read error is possible here, since a much larger clone lies one base away. V gene TRBV18 combines with J gene TRBJ1-4; 7 nucleotides match TRBD1. Germline assignment: CDR1 KGHSH and CDR2 LQKENI. This CDR3 spans 14 amino acids. V shed 4 bases, J shed 7 bases, and the junction held 6 bases outside the gene matches. CDR3 nucleotides: TGTGCCAGCTCACGGGCAGGGGGAACTGAAAAACTGTTTTTT. It encodes CASSRAGGTEKLFF.

This clonotype was found many times. This CDR3 reads CASRTPVIAKNIQYF. CDR3 nucleotide sequence: TGTGCCAGCAGGACCCCAGTCATTGCCAAAAACATTCAGTACTTC. This chain connects TRBV2 to TRBJ2-4, with unresolved D. Trimming cost V 6 bases and J 1 base, with 13 bases left between them. Germline values: CDR1 SNHLY, CDR2 FYNNEI. The CDR3 runs 15 residues.

The table lists this clonotype with many counts. The CDR3 here is CASSGYGHQETNEKLFF. The CDR3 coding sequence is TGTGCCAGCAGTGGGTACGGACACCAGGAAACTAATGAAAAACTGTTTTTT. The chain combines TRBV2 with TRBJ1-4, with TRBD1 as a possible D gene (5 bases). CDR3 length equals 17 residues. Per germline, CDR1 SNHLY and CDR2 FYNNEI. Trimming shortened V by 4 bases and J by 1 base, and 16 bases separated the two germline ends. The variable domain in full, with the rest retrieved from reference TRBV2 and TRBJ1-4, is EPEVTQTPSHQVTQMGQEVILRCVPISNHLYFYWYRQILGQKVEFLVSFYNNEISEKSEIFDDQFSVERPDGSNFTLKIRSTKLEDSAMYFCASSGYGHQETNEKLFFGSGTQLSVL.

This chain uses TRBV20-1 with TRBJ2-5; 12 nucleotides align to TRBD2. TRBJ2-7 matches the DNA end more closely, so the J call is doubtful. In germline, CDR1 is DFQATT, CDR2 SNEGSKA (reference sequence). The CDR3 totals 15 residues. CDR3 sequence: CSARDGLAGSHEQYF. In DNA, the CDR3 is TGCAGTGCTAGAGATGGACTAGCGGGGTCCCACGAGCAGTACTTC.

The chain employs TRBV5-4 and TRBJ1-6; D perhaps matches TRBD1 (5 bases). Deletions cut 4 bases from V and 14 bases from J, with 16 bases between. Per germline, CDR1 SGHNT and CDR2 YYREEE (reference sequence). This CDR3 has 13 amino acids. The DNA of the CDR3 is TGTGCCAGCAGCCCCAGGGTATTTTCGGCCCTCCACTTT. Translated, it gives CASSPRVFSALHF. The full variable domain, rest sourced from reference TRBV5-4 and TRBJ1-6, is ETGVTQSPTHLIKTRGQQVTLRCSSQSGHNTVSWYQQALGQGPQFIFQYYREEENGRGNFPPRFSGLQFPNYSSELNVNALELDDSALYLCASSPRVFSALHFGNGTRLTVT.

This clonotype was seen ten or more times. This sequence joins TRBV20-1 and TRBJ2-7, with 7 nucleotides matching TRBD2. Germline loops: CDR1 DFQATT, CDR2 SNEGSKA (reference sequence). The CDR3 extends over 13 amino acids. The DNA for the CDR3 is TGCAGGGTACGAGGACTAGAGGCTTACGAGCAGTACTTC. As protein: CRVRGLEAYEQYF.

A remark on this clonotype: Possible read error: a much larger clone is one base away. This rearrangement joins TRBV29-1 to TRBJ2-5, with TRBD2 identical over 11 bases. CDR1 and CDR2 from the germline V gene are SQVTM and ANQGSEA. With 7 bases clipped from V and 7 bases from J, the junction kept 5 bases outside the gene matches. The CDR3 extends over 12 amino acids. The CDR3: CSALAGEGTQYF. CDR3 in DNA: TGCAGCGCACTAGCGGGAGAAGGGACCCAGTACTTC.

The chain combines TRBV9 with TRBJ2-7; 9 positions match TRBD1. CDR1 SGDLS and CDR2 YYNGEE come from the germline V gene. V dropped 2 bases and J dropped 6; count of bases not matched to a gene: 6. The CDR3 is made up of 14 amino acids. CDR3 protein: CASSVPGQGGEQYF. The DNA for the CDR3 is TGTGCCAGCAGCGTCCCGGGACAGGGAGGCGAGCAGTACTTC.

This clonotype was picked up many times. The chain uses TRBV27 and TRBJ2-4; D ambiguous. V shed 5 bases and J shed 1 base, with 9 bases lying between them. The CDR3 sequence is 14 residues long. Germline loops: CDR1 MNHEY, CDR2 SMNVEV (reference sequence). The CDR3 DNA reads TGTGCCAGCAGTGCTCTTGGGGCCAAAAACATTCAGTACTTC. It yields the protein CASSALGAKNIQYF.

The chain couples TRBV13 to TRBJ2-5; TRBD2 agrees at 7 bases. Germline CDR1 and CDR2: PRHDT and FYEKMQ (reference sequence). Trimming removed 6 bases from V and 2 bases from J; junction bases left unmatched: 6. The CDR3 has 14 residues. The CDR3 coding sequence is TGTGCCAGCAGTCTAGCGGAGTCTCAAGAGACCCAGTACTTC. Amino acid sequence: CASSLAESQETQYF.

There are a few counts of this clonotype. The chain has TRBV4-2 and TRBJ2-7; TRBD2 is a possible D gene (6 bases). The germline CDR1 and CDR2 sequences are LGHNA and YNFKEQ. V shed 0 bases and J shed 6 bases, with 27 bases lying between them. The CDR3 is 19 residues long. The CDR3 is CASSQDPGSTAGGSGEQYF. The CDR3 DNA sequence: TGTGCCAGCAGCCAAGATCCGGGTTCGACCGCTGGGGGGTCAGGCGAGCAGTACTTC.

The chain employs TRBV6-1 and TRBJ1-2; 9 bases fit TRBD1. There are 17 residues in the CDR3. Germline trimming cut 5 bases from V and 5 bases from J; bases unmatched to any gene: 15. Germline V gives CDR1 MNHNS, CDR2 SASEGT. CDR3 in DNA: TGTGCCAGCAGTATCGAAGGACAGGGGCGCTACGATTATGGCTACACCTTC. Its translation: CASSIEGQGRYDYGYTF.

CDR3 DNA sequence: TGTGCCAGCAGCTTAGGGAAAAGCTATGGCTACACCTTC. This codes for CASSLGKSYGYTF. The chain uses TRBV7-2 and TRBJ1-2; D gene ambiguous. The CDR3 has 13 residues. The ends were cut back, 1 base at V and 4 bases at J, with 7 bases in the middle. The germline CDR1 and CDR2 sequences are SGHTA and FQGNSA.